Listed below are T cell receptor beta chains from one sample, sequenced in a study of cytotoxic CD8 clonotypes in ibrutinib-treated CLL. Profiling relied on immunoSEQ multiplex PCR, and the TCRdb table lists in-frame clones only, not all of them. The table lists over 45,000 clones, approximately 52% of them singletons. The sample here was PBMCs, taken after 24 months of ibrutinib treatment. Source of these receptors: a human donor with chronic lymphocytic leukemia. Each CDR3 is given with its conserved first and last residue. D genes are given only for firm matches. Clone sizes are given selectively: once, few, many, or a class where the clone is expanded.

D gene: TRBD1
V gene: TRBV6-5
clone size: -
J gene: TRBJ2-1
CDR3 protein: CASRGQGRDEQFF
CDR3 DNA: TGTGCCAGCAGGGGACAGGGAAGAGATGAGCAGTTCTTC

D gene: -
V gene: TRBV5-3
clone size: -
J gene: TRBJ2-7
CDR3 protein: CARSFLREWSPEQYF
CDR3 DNA: TGTGCCAGAAGCTTCCTACGGGAGTGGTCCCCCGAGCAGTACTTC

D gene: -
V gene: TRBV5-6
clone size: -
J gene: TRBJ1-2
CDR3 protein: CASSRRDRSGYGYTF
CDR3 DNA: TGTGCCAGCAGCCGCAGGGACCGCTCAGGCTATGGCTACACCTTC

D gene: TRBD2
V gene: TRBV10-3
clone size: few
J gene: TRBJ2-3
CDR3 protein: CAISESERDNLGTDTQYF
CDR3 DNA: TGTGCCATCAGTGAGTCGGAGCGGGATAATTTGGGTACAGATACGCAGTATTTT

D gene: TRBD2
V gene: TRBV4-2
clone size: -
J gene: TRBJ2-1
CDR3 protein: CASSQELAGVLNEQFF
CDR3 DNA: TGTGCCAGCAGCCAAGAGCTAGCGGGAGTACTCAATGAGCAGTTCTTC

D gene: -
V gene: TRBV14
clone size: few
J gene: TRBJ2-3
CDR3 protein: CASSQWRGSTDTQYF
CDR3 DNA: TGTGCCAGCAGCCAATGGCGGGGTAGCACAGATACGCAGTATTTT

D gene: -
V gene: TRBV14
clone size: -
J gene: TRBJ1-6
CDR3 protein: CASSQDLSGPLHF
CDR3 DNA: TGTGCCAGCAGCCAAGATCTTTCAGGACCCCTCCACTTT

D gene: TRBD2
V gene: TRBV2
clone size: -
J gene: TRBJ2-1
CDR3 protein: CASRTRTSGNYNEQFF
CDR3 DNA: TGTGCCAGCAGGACTAGGACTAGCGGGAATTACAATGAGCAGTTCTTC

D gene: -
V gene: TRBV28
clone size: -
J gene: TRBJ2-7
CDR3 protein: CASIKAGMVYEQYF
CDR3 DNA: TGTGCCAGCATTAAAGCGGGTATGGTCTACGAGCAGTACTTC

D gene: -
V gene: TRBV5-6
clone size: -
J gene: TRBJ1-2
CDR3 protein: CASSGGGAGARDGYTF
CDR3 DNA: TGTGCCAGCAGCGGCGGAGGAGCAGGGGCAAGAGATGGCTACACCTTC

D gene: -
V gene: TRBV28
clone size: few
J gene: TRBJ2-1
CDR3 protein: CASSPYNEQFF
CDR3 DNA: TGTGCCAGCAGCCCCTACAATGAGCAGTTCTTC

D gene: -
V gene: TRBV18
clone size: -
J gene: TRBJ1-3
CDR3 protein: CASSPMGGNSGNTIYF
CDR3 DNA: TGTGCCAGCTCACCCATGGGCGGAAACTCTGGAAACACCATATATTTT

D gene: -
V gene: TRBV6-6
clone size: -
J gene: TRBJ2-1
CDR3 protein: CASSPPGNEQFF
CDR3 DNA: TGTGCCAGCAGTCCTCCGGGCAATGAGCAGTTCTTC

D gene: -
V gene: TRBV6-5
clone size: -
J gene: TRBJ1-4
CDR3 protein: CASSYVGAPEKLFF
CDR3 DNA: TGTGCCAGCAGTTACGTCGGAGCCCCTGAAAAACTGTTTTTT

D gene: -
V gene: TRBV11-2
clone size: -
J gene: TRBJ2-1
CDR3 protein: CASSLIMGREQFF
CDR3 DNA: TGTGCCAGCAGCTTAATTATGGGTCGGGAGCAGTTCTTC

D gene: -
V gene: TRBV20-1
clone size: -
J gene: TRBJ1-2
CDR3 protein: CSASGDGYTF
CDR3 DNA: TGCAGTGCTTCAGGGGACGGCTACACCTTC

D gene: -
V gene: TRBV6-5
clone size: once
J gene: TRBJ2-3
CDR3 protein: CASSYSRAGSDTQYF
CDR3 DNA: TGTGCCAGCAGTTACTCGAGGGCAGGTTCAGATACGCAGTATTTT

D gene: TRBD1
V gene: TRBV18
clone size: -
J gene: TRBJ1-1
CDR3 protein: CASSAGGNTEAFF
CDR3 DNA: TGTGCCAGCTCTGCAGGGGGGAACACTGAAGCTTTCTTT

D gene: -
V gene: TRBV28
clone size: many
J gene: TRBJ2-5
CDR3 protein: CASSLLGAGEETQYF
CDR3 DNA: TGTGCCAGCAGTTTATTAGGGGCTGGTGAAGAGACCCAGTACTTC

D gene: TRBD2
V gene: TRBV7-2
clone size: -
J gene: TRBJ2-3
CDR3 protein: CASSSQGGRTDTQYF
CDR3 DNA: TGTGCCAGCAGCTCCCAAGGCGGGAGGACAGATACGCAGTATTTT

D gene: -
V gene: TRBV28
clone size: -
J gene: TRBJ1-1
CDR3 protein: CASSLPLERAFF
CDR3 DNA: TGTGCCAGCAGTTTACCACTTGAAAGGGCTTTCTTT

D gene: -
V gene: TRBV9
clone size: -
J gene: TRBJ2-3
CDR3 protein: CASSPLGGGTDTQYF
CDR3 DNA: TGTGCCAGCAGCCCCCTGGGCGGGGGCACAGATACGCAGTATTTT

D gene: -
V gene: TRBV6-1
clone size: many
J gene: TRBJ2-7
CDR3 protein: CASSVIGSSSSYEQYF
CDR3 DNA: TGTGCCAGCAGTGTTATAGGGTCCAGTTCTTCCTACGAGCAGTACTTC

D gene: TRBD2
V gene: TRBV7-9
clone size: -
J gene: TRBJ2-4
CDR3 protein: CASSLAAGRRWDIQYF
CDR3 DNA: TGTGCCAGCAGCTTAGCAGCGGGAAGGCGATGGGACATTCAGTACTTC

D gene: -
V gene: TRBV6-5
clone size: medium-sized
J gene: TRBJ1-3
CDR3 protein: CASSTSSGNTIYF
CDR3 DNA: TGTGCCAGCAGTACTAGCTCTGGAAACACCATATATTTT

D gene: -
V gene: TRBV6-1
clone size: -
J gene: TRBJ2-5
CDR3 protein: CASSRQYQETQYF
CDR3 DNA: TGTGCCAGCAGCCGACAGTACCAAGAGACCCAGTACTTC

D gene: TRBD1
V gene: TRBV19
clone size: few
J gene: TRBJ1-1
CDR3 protein: CASSANRDSYTEAFF
CDR3 DNA: TGTGCCAGTAGTGCAAACCGGGACAGTTACACTGAAGCTTTCTTT

D gene: -
V gene: TRBV5-5
clone size: -
J gene: TRBJ2-3
CDR3 protein: CASSPLVRTDTQYF
CDR3 DNA: TGTGCCAGCAGCCCACTGGTCCGGACAGATACGCAGTATTTT